This TCR beta chain was identified during a study of blood T cells in healthy people across ages. This clonotype has more than one count but fewer than ten. It was with a sample-barcoded 5' primer and a J-beta primer mix that a second PCR of about 7 to 12 cycles was run. TCRdb redid the calling of the 5' RACE reads with MiXCR, one entry per CDR3 protein. The sample lists about 1.8 million distinct CDR3 sequences; 40% to 55% were seen once. The length of the CDR3 is 18 residues. Germline values: CDR1 SGHDN, CDR2 FVKESK. V shed 2 bases, J shed 6 bases, and the junction held 15 bases outside the gene matches.

The receptor was isolated from a middle-aged woman in good health. Sequenced input: blood. V is TRBV14 and J is TRBJ1-4, with 7 bases identical to TRBD1. CDR3 in amino acids: CASSQTPSGGYDYEKLFF. CDR3 in DNA: TGTGCCAGCAGCCAAACCCCTTCAGGGGGATACGATTATGAAAAACTGTTTTTT.